Shown below are 30 T cell receptor beta chains from a single sample sequenced in a study of blood T cell repertoires in COVID-19. Sequencing used immunoSEQ multiplex PCR; TCRdb keeps in-frame clones, though not all of them. This sample has about 130,000 clones, with around 77% found just once. Sequences were obtained from peripheral blood. The origin of the receptors is a human donor in a cohort sampled during active COVID-19.

CDR3 residues: CASSSGYDQEQYF. The CDR3 coding sequence is TGTGCCAGCAGTTCAGGATATGATCAAGAGCAGTACTTC. The chain combines TRBV6-5 with TRBJ2-5, with D uncertain. This CDR3 spans 13 amino acids. The ends were cut back, 4 bases at V and 11 bases at J, with 17 bases in the middle. Germline CDR1 is MNHEY and CDR2 is SVGAGI.

This clone was counted a single time. V usage is TRBV28 and J usage is TRBJ1-2, with no clear D. Trimming removed 2 bases at V and 3 bases at J, with 7 bases between. From germline, CDR1 is MDHEN and CDR2 SYDVKM. There are 13 residues in the CDR3. The CDR3 loop reads CASSLAGDYGYTF. In DNA, the CDR3 is TGTGCCAGCAGTTTAGCGGGAGACTATGGCTACACCTTC.

The chain recombines TRBV6-5 with TRBJ1-2; 9 nucleotides align to TRBD1. J was trimmed by 8 bases and V by 0 bases; bases with no gene match: 7. The CDR3 sequence is 15 residues long. Germline lookup yields CDR1 MNHEY and CDR2 SVGAGI. Here the CDR3 reads CASSYSTGGLEGYTF. The CDR3 region has the DNA TGTGCCAGCAGTTACTCCACAGGGGGCTTGGAAGGCTACACCTTC.

The sample holds a few counts of this clone. This chain uses TRBV28 with TRBJ2-3; TRBD1 might be the D (5 bases). CDR1 is MDHEN, CDR2 SYDVKM, per germline. The CDR3 runs to 15 residues. Trimming pared 5 bases from V and 5 bases from J, leaving 17 bases between. The CDR3 protein is CASSQGIEGLDTQYF. For the CDR3, the DNA is TGTGCCAGCAGTCAGGGAATTGAAGGTCTAGATACGCAGTATTTT.

The rearrangement uses TRBV6-1 and TRBJ1-1; a possible D gene is TRBD1 (6 bases). Trimming removed 2 bases from V and 1 base from J, with 20 bases in between. CDR3 size: 18 residues. Germline assignment: CDR1 MNHNS and CDR2 SASEGT. This chain's CDR3 is CASSERGGAGTANTEAFF. CDR3 nucleotides: TGTGCCAGCAGTGAAAGGGGGGGGGCAGGGACGGCGAACACTGAAGCTTTCTTT.

V and J are TRBV6-6 and TRBJ2-7; D unresolved. The V end lost 2 bases, the J end lost 2 bases, and 13 bases lay between the germline ends. The CDR3 runs 15 residues. Germline CDR1 and CDR2: MNHNY and SVGAGI (reference sequence). CDR3 sequence (DNA): TGTGCCAGCAGTTACGACACCCTAACGACCTACGAGCAGTACTTC. Translated: CASSYDTLTTYEQYF.

The rearrangement links TRBV2 to TRBJ1-5; TRBD1 aligns across 9 bases. In germline, CDR1 is SNHLY, CDR2 FYNNEI. This CDR3 spans 13 amino acids. V shed 6 bases, J shed 5 bases, and the junction held 2 bases outside the gene matches. For the CDR3, the DNA is TGTGCCAGCAGCCGGGACAGGGATCAGCCCCAGCATTTT. Amino acids: CASSRDRDQPQHF.

The rearrangement joins TRBV14 to TRBJ1-2, with TRBD1 as a possible D gene (6 bases). Trimming removed 3 bases at V and 3 bases at J, with 17 bases between. Looked up from germline, CDR1 is SGHDN and CDR2 is FVKESK. The CDR3 totals 16 residues. The CDR3 DNA sequence: TGTGCCAGCAGCCAGGGGTACAGGGTATTGGACTATGGCTACACCTTC. Protein product: CASSQGYRVLDYGYTF.

The genes are TRBV10-3 and TRBJ1-4, with 7 bases fitting TRBD1. The CDR3 length is 15 residues. V gave up 2 bases and J gave up 7 bases; unmatched junction bases: 7. The germline gives CDR1 ENHRY, CDR2 SYGVKD. The CDR3 loop reads CAISEEPQGGEKLFF. For the CDR3, the DNA is TGTGCCATCAGTGAGGAACCCCAGGGGGGTGAAAAACTGTTTTTT.

The sample holds many counts of this clone. At the DNA level, this CDR3 is encoded by other sequences in the same sample as well. The gene calls are TRBV5-4 and TRBJ1-4; 7 nucleotides match TRBD1. Per the germline V gene, CDR1 is SGHNT and CDR2 is YYREEE (reference sequence). The V and J ends lost 3 bases and 5 bases, in that order; junction bases with no gene match: 4. CDR3 size: 14 residues. CDR3 residues: CASSSGTVNEKLFF. CDR3 nucleotides: TGTGCCAGCAGCTCCGGGACAGTCAATGAAAAACTGTTTTTT.

J is TRBJ2-5 and V is TRBV19; 9 bases map to TRBD2. The CDR3 runs to 14 residues. CDR1 and CDR2 from the germline V gene are LNHDA and SQIVND (reference sequence). Trimming cost V 5 bases and J 4 bases; bases outside gene matches: 5. The CDR3 sequence: CASSGNSGGETQYF. The CDR3 DNA follows: TGTGCCAGTAGTGGTAATAGCGGGGGAGAGACCCAGTACTTC.

The gene calls are TRBV5-4 and TRBJ2-2; D is unresolved. CDR3 size: 14 residues. Deletions cut 3 bases from V and 4 bases from J, with 10 bases between. Looked up from germline, CDR1 is SGHNT and CDR2 is YYREEE (reference sequence). The DNA for the CDR3 is TGTGCCAGCAGCTCAAGTGACTCCACCGGGGAGCTGTTTTTT. It specifies CASSSSDSTGELFF.

The chain carries TRBV4-1 and TRBJ1-2, with TRBD1 matching 8 bases. The CDR3 spans 12 residues. With 8 bases clipped from V and 4 bases from J, the junction kept 3 bases outside the gene matches. Germline V CDR1 and CDR2: MGHRA, YSYEKL. CDR3 DNA sequence: TGCGCCAGCGGGGGACAGGTCTATGGCTACACCTTC. It encodes CASGGQVYGYTF.

The rearrangement uses TRBV5-1 and TRBJ2-7; perhaps TRBD1 as D (8 bases). The CDR3 contains 15 residues. V shed 5 bases and J shed 5 bases, with 20 bases lying between them. Germline V gene data show CDR1 as SGHRS and CDR2 as YFSETQ. The chain's CDR3 is CASRGGAGGPDEQYF. CDR3 nucleotides: TGCGCCAGCAGGGGGGGGGCAGGGGGCCCGGACGAGCAGTACTTC.

The chain carries TRBV5-1 and TRBJ2-3, with 11 bases that match TRBD2. Trimming at V came to 0 bases and at J to 2 bases, leaving 11 bases not matched to a gene. Looked up from germline, CDR1 is SGHRS and CDR2 is YFSETQ. The CDR3 totals 19 residues. The CDR3, as DNA: TGCGCCAGCAGCTTGGTGGGAGCTAGCGGGAGGACCCCCACAGATACGCAGTATTTT. Translated, it gives CASSLVGASGRTPTDTQYF. Together with reference TRBV5-1 and TRBJ2-3, the CDR3 gives the full variable domain: KAGVTQTPRYLIKTRGQQVTLSCSPISGHRSVSWYQQTPGQGLQFLFEYFSETQRNKGNFPGRFSGRQFSNSRSEMNVSTLELGDSALYLCASSLVGASGRTPTDTQYFGPGTRLTVL.

V usage is TRBV5-5 and J usage is TRBJ1-4; TRBD1 aligns across 7 bases. J gave up 3 bases and V 0 bases, and 2 bases lay outside the gene matches. Germline assignment: CDR1 SGHKS and CDR2 YYEKEE (reference sequence). CDR3 length equals 15 residues. The CDR3 DNA reads TGTGCCAGCAGCTTGGGTGGGACAGCTAATGAAAAACTGTTTTTT. Amino acids: CASSLGGTANEKLFF.

The CDR3 DNA is TGCAGTGCTTTTGTCGGGGGTGAAGCTTTCTTT. As protein: CSAFVGGEAFF. V is TRBV20-1 and J is TRBJ1-1, with D maybe TRBD1 (5 bases). In germline, CDR1 is DFQATT, CDR2 SNEGSKA (reference sequence). The CDR3 contains 11 residues. Trimming took off 5 bases at V and 7 bases at J, with 11 bases between the two ends.

This clone appeared a few times. V gene TRBV5-4 combines with J gene TRBJ2-1; TRBD2 is a possible D gene (6 bases). Looked up from germline, CDR1 is SGHNT and CDR2 is YYREEE (reference sequence). Trimming left V 0 bases short and J 5 bases short, with 6 bases between. This CDR3 is built from 13 residues. DNA for the CDR3: TGTGCCAGCAGCTTGGGGGGGGACAATGAGCAGTTCTTC. Protein sequence: CASSLGGDNEQFF.

This chain connects TRBV4-1 to TRBJ2-1; D possibly corresponds to TRBD2 (5 bases). The V gene lost 0 bases and the J gene lost 7 bases, with 13 bases spanning the gap. Per germline, CDR1 MGHRA and CDR2 YSYEKL. The length of the CDR3 is 15 residues. The CDR3: CASSQEAVGRNEQFF. The CDR3 coding sequence is TGCGCCAGCAGCCAAGAAGCGGTCGGGCGGAATGAGCAGTTCTTC.

The chain recombines TRBV11-2 with TRBJ2-2, with D possibly being TRBD1 (6 bases). This CDR3 is 16 amino acids long. V lost 4 bases to trimming and J lost 2 bases, with 14 bases between them. Germline CDR1 and CDR2: SGHAT and FQNNGV. The CDR3 sequence is CASSSNRVENTGELFF. CDR3 nucleotide sequence: TGTGCCAGCAGCTCGAACAGGGTGGAAAACACCGGGGAGCTGTTTTTT.

The chain uses TRBV5-1 and TRBJ1-2, with 11 positions matching TRBD1. Germline trimming cut 5 bases from V and 3 bases from J; bases unmatched to any gene: 9. The germline V gene encodes CDR1 SGHRS and CDR2 YFSETQ. CDR3 size: 16 residues. The CDR3 protein is CASSLDRGLIDYGYTF. The CDR3 DNA is TGCGCCAGCAGTCTGGACAGGGGGCTTATCGACTATGGCTACACCTTC.

The chain employs TRBV6-2 or TRBV6-3 and TRBJ2-3, with 9 positions matching TRBD1. This CDR3 has 17 amino acids. The germline CDR1 and CDR2 sequences are MNHEY and SVGEGT. Losses at the gene ends were 6 bases for V and 4 bases for J; bases not matched to a gene: 14. The CDR3 DNA reads TGTGCCAGCAGCCCTGGTACGACAGGGGGAGTATCAGATACGCAGTATTTT. This gives the protein CASSPGTTGGVSDTQYF.

A single count supports this clone. CDR3 DNA sequence: TGTGCCAGCAGCGGAGGGACAGTGGGTAAACTGTTTTTT. This sequence encodes CASSGGTVGKLFF. The rearrangement links TRBV9 to TRBJ1-4; 7 bases map to TRBD1. Trimming at V came to 3 bases and at J to 11 bases, leaving 7 bases not matched to a gene. The CDR3 covers 13 residues. Germline values: CDR1 SGDLS, CDR2 YYNGEE.

This clone has just one count. The chain couples TRBV6-2 or TRBV6-3 to TRBJ1-5; no firm D call. The germline gives CDR1 MNHEY, CDR2 SVGEGT. This CDR3 has 14 amino acids. V lost 3 bases and J lost 3, with 9 bases in between. CDR3 loop: CASSYGPANQPQHF. Written as DNA, the CDR3 is TGTGCCAGCAGTTATGGGCCCGCCAATCAGCCCCAGCATTTT.

The chain couples TRBV20-1 to TRBJ2-3; D is ambiguous. The CDR3 loop spans 11 amino acids. The V end lost 4 bases, the J end lost 5 bases, and 7 bases lay between the germline ends. Germline values: CDR1 DFQATT, CDR2 SNEGSKA (reference sequence). This CDR3 reads CSANGVDTQYF. CDR3 DNA: TGCAGTGCTAACGGAGTAGATACGCAGTATTTT.

This rearrangement joins TRBV30 to TRBJ2-7; 11 nucleotides match TRBD2. CDR1 GTSNPN and CDR2 SVGIG come from the germline V gene (reference sequence). This CDR3 comprises 15 residues. The trim removed 0 bases at V and 2 bases at J, leaving 3 bases unmatched. CDR3 protein: CAWSVIAGGPYEQYF. DNA of the CDR3: TGTGCCTGGAGTGTAATAGCGGGGGGGCCCTACGAGCAGTACTTC.

V is TRBV10-3 and J is TRBJ2-5, with TRBD2 identical over 8 bases. This CDR3 spans 16 amino acids. The J segment lost 5 bases and the V segment lost 0 bases, leaving 8 bases of the junction unmatched. Germline loops: CDR1 ENHRY, CDR2 SYGVKD. The CDR3 DNA follows: TGTGCCATCAGTGAGTCCAGCGGGGGCAGAGGGGAGACCCAGTACTTC. Amino acid sequence: CAISESSGGRGETQYF.

CDR3 sequence (DNA): TGTGCCAGCAGAGGCACAGGGGAGACCTTCTACGAGCAGTACTTC. It translates to CASRGTGETFYEQYF. The rearrangement links TRBV2 to TRBJ2-7; 7 bases fit TRBD1. CDR1 and CDR2 from the germline V gene are SNHLY and FYNNEI. The CDR3 has 15 residues. Germline trimming cut 6 bases from V and 3 bases from J; bases unmatched to any gene: 11.

This chain links TRBV5-1 with TRBJ1-1, with 9 bases identical to TRBD1. After removal of 4 bases from V and 1 base from J, the junction contained 5 bases not matched to a gene. The length of the CDR3 is 15 residues. CDR1 is SGHRS and CDR2 is YFSETQ in the germline V gene. DNA of the CDR3: TGCGCCAGCAGCGGGAGACAGGGGGGGAACACTGAAGCTTTCTTT. This sequence encodes CASSGRQGGNTEAFF.

V is TRBV2 and J is TRBJ1-2, with D hard to call. The CDR3 length is 16 residues. The V end was cut by 8 bases, the J end by 5 bases, with 24 bases between. The germline V gene has CDR1 SNHLY and CDR2 FYNNEI. CDR3 DNA: TGTGCCAGCCTCGCGGAAATAGGGAGAGCGGGTTATGGCTACACCTTC. Its translation: CASLAEIGRAGYGYTF. The whole variable domain, filled in from reference TRBV2 and TRBJ1-2, reads EPEVTQTPSHQVTQMGQEVILRCVPISNHLYFYWYRQILGQKVEFLVSFYNNEISEKSEIFDDQFSVERPDGSNFTLKIRSTKLEDSAMYFCASLAEIGRAGYGYTFGSGTRLTVV.